This is a list of T cell receptor beta chains from one sample in a study of regulatory dendritic cells for organ transplantation. Antigens for these TCRs are unknown. Method: immunoSEQ multiplex PCR; TCRdb's copy keeps in-frame clones and lacks some. Of approximately 9,300 clones in the sample, just over 65% are singletons; the top ten hold approximately 0.57%. Sample: naive CD4+ T cells from blood cultured with dendritic cells. The receptors derive from a human donor in good health. Both conserved end residues are part of each CDR3. Fields, in order: J gene, V gene, clone size, D gene, CDR3 DNA, CDR3 protein. D genes are given only for firm matches. Not all rows give a size; the values are once, few, many and, for expanded clones, a class.

TRBJ2-2 | TRBV2 | few | . | TGTGCCAGCAGCCAAGAAGGGGCAGTCCCCACCGGGGAGCTGTTTTTT | CASSQEGAVPTGELFF
TRBJ1-2 | TRBV19 | . | TRBD1 | TGTGCCAGTAGTCCAAGGACAGGCTCCTATGGCTACACCTTC | CASSPRTGSYGYTF
TRBJ2-7 | TRBV7-9 | . | TRBD1 | TGTGCCAGCAGCTTAGCAGGGGGCGCCGAGCAGTACTTC | CASSLAGGAEQYF
TRBJ1-1 | TRBV5-1 | few | TRBD1 | TGCGCCAGCAGCCCGGGACAGGGAGGGAACACTGAAGCTTTCTTT | CASSPGQGGNTEAFF
TRBJ2-1 | TRBV5-6 | . | . | TGTGCCAGCAGCTTGGGGCTCCCCAATGAGCAGTTCTTC | CASSLGLPNEQFF
TRBJ2-4 | TRBV10-3 | . | TRBD1 | TGTGCCATCAGTGCGTCAACAGGGGTTCAAAACATTCAGTACTTC | CAISASTGVQNIQYF
TRBJ2-3 | TRBV6-1 | few | TRBD1 | TGTGCCAGCAGCCAAGACAGGGGCCGGCAAGATACGCAGTATTTT | CASSQDRGRQDTQYF
TRBJ2-2 | TRBV5-1 | few | . | TGCGCCAGCAGCTTTACAGGGTTAGGCACCGGGGAGCTGTTTTTT | CASSFTGLGTGELFF
TRBJ1-1 | TRBV2 | few | TRBD1 | TGTGCCAGCAGTCCAGGGGGGCGGACTGAAGCTTTCTTT | CASSPGGRTEAFF
TRBJ2-4 | TRBV7-2 | . | . | TGTGCCAGCAGCTTCGTATTAACAGGGCACATTCAGTACTTC | CASSFVLTGHIQYF
TRBJ1-6 | TRBV15 | . | TRBD1 | TGTGCCACCAGCAGAGAGGGAACCGGACAGGGCCGCTATAATTCACCCCTCCACTTT | CATSREGTGQGRYNSPLHF
TRBJ1-2 | TRBV6-5 | . | TRBD1 | TGTGCCAGCAGATCAGGGGGCGACTATGGCTACACCTTC | CASRSGGDYGYTF
TRBJ1-5 | TRBV7-9 | . | TRBD1 | TGTGCCAGCAGCTTAGGGGGACAGGGTTTCAGCAATCAGCCCCAGCATTTT | CASSLGGQGFSNQPQHF
TRBJ2-7 | TRBV7-2 | few | TRBD2 | TGTGCCAGCAGCTTAATAGCGGGGGCCATCTACGAGCAGTACTTC | CASSLIAGAIYEQYF
TRBJ1-5 | TRBV5-1 | . | TRBD1 | TGCGCCAGCAGCCTGACAGGGGCCGAACAGCCCCAGCATTTT | CASSLTGAEQPQHF
TRBJ1-1 | TRBV10-3 | . | . | TGTGCCATCACGGGGGTAGGCACTGAAGCTTTCTTT | CAITGVGTEAFF